These 31 T cell receptor beta chains were sequenced from one sample in a study of blood T cell repertoires in COVID-19. Repertoires were generated with immunoSEQ multiplex PCR, while TCRdb's copy carries only in-frame clones and drops some. The table includes 130,000 or so clones, around 87% detected once. Sequencing input: peripheral blood. The receptors originated from a man aged 70-80 years with active COVID-19.

Notes on this clone: The same CDR3 also results from other DNA sequences found in this sample. The V call is TRBV27, the J call TRBJ2-2; D gene uncertain. From germline, CDR1 is MNHEY and CDR2 SMNVEV (reference sequence). V was pared by 6 bases and J by 6 bases, with 5 bases between. The CDR3 is 11 amino acids. CDR3 DNA sequence: TGTGCCAGCAGGTTCGCCGGGGAGCTGTTTTTT. Residues: CASRFAGELFF.

CDR3 sequence: CASSPTGISNQPQHF. The CDR3 DNA reads as TGTGCCAGCAGTCCGACAGGGATAAGCAATCAGCCCCAGCATTTT. This chain connects TRBV28 to TRBJ1-5, with 7 bases that match TRBD1. After removal of 5 bases from V and 1 base from J, the junction contained 5 bases not matched to a gene. Germline CDR1 is MDHEN and CDR2 is SYDVKM. The CDR3 has 15 amino acids.

V gene TRBV18 combines with J gene TRBJ2-7, with 8 bases matching TRBD1. Germline CDR1 and CDR2: KGHSH and LQKENI. This CDR3 contains 13 residues. The J segment lost 4 bases and the V segment lost 3 bases, leaving 2 bases of the junction unmatched. The CDR3 here is CASSPGTGYEQYF. The CDR3 bases are TGTGCCAGCTCACCCGGGACAGGATACGAGCAGTACTTC.

The gene calls are TRBV10-3 and TRBJ2-7, with 10 nucleotides matching TRBD2. Germline CDR1 reads ENHRY; CDR2 reads SYGVKD. The CDR3 has 15 residues. V shed 6 bases and J 5 bases; nucleotides not matched to a gene: 10. The CDR3 DNA reads TGTGCCATCAGCCTCCAGCGGGGGGGCGAGAACGAGCAGTACTTC. Translating it yields CAISLQRGGENEQYF.

The V gene is TRBV4-1, the J gene TRBJ2-7; TRBD1 agrees at 7 bases. This CDR3 is 15 amino acids long. In germline, CDR1 is MGHRA, CDR2 YSYEKL. The junction had 8 bases not matched to a gene; V was cut back by 2 bases and J by 4 bases. CDR3 DNA sequence: TGCGCCAGCAGCCAATCGGGACAGACTACATACGAGCAGTACTTC. Its translation is CASSQSGQTTYEQYF.

The rearrangement uses TRBV3-1 (or the pseudogene TRBV3-2) and TRBJ1-2; D is undetermined. The length of the CDR3 is 14 residues. V lost 0 bases and J 4 bases, leaving 9 bases between the germline ends. CDR1 and CDR2 from the germline V gene are LGHDT and YNNKEL (reference sequence). Written as DNA, the CDR3 is TGTGCCAGCAGCCAAGAGAGCGGACCCTATGGCTACACCTTC. Amino acid sequence: CASSQESGPYGYTF.

V is TRBV5-5 and J is TRBJ1-1; a weak D match, TRBD1 (6 bases). Trimming took off 0 bases at V and 1 base at J, with 7 bases between the two ends. The length of the CDR3 is 14 residues. Looked up from germline, CDR1 is SGHKS and CDR2 is YYEKEE (reference sequence). Here the CDR3 DNA reads TGTGCCAGCAGCTTGGACAGGGCGAACACTGAAGCTTTCTTT. Protein: CASSLDRANTEAFF.

J is TRBJ2-3 and V is TRBV28, with 11 positions matching TRBD2. This CDR3 comprises 16 residues. V was clipped by 4 bases and J by 6 bases; unmatched bases: 9. CDR1 is MDHEN, CDR2 SYDVKM, per germline. The DNA for the CDR3 is TGTGCCAGCAGTTCCTTACTAGCGGGAGAGCCCGATACGCAGTATTTT. This codes for CASSSLLAGEPDTQYF.

This chain uses TRBV7-6 with TRBJ1-1; 8 positions match TRBD1. The junction had 3 bases not matched to a gene; V was cut back by 1 base and J by 2 bases. The CDR3 is made up of 15 amino acids. CDR1 and CDR2 from the germline V gene are SGHVS and FNYEAQ. CDR3 sequence: CASSLGTGTNTEAFF. The CDR3 DNA reads as TGTGCCAGCAGCTTAGGGACAGGGACAAACACTGAAGCTTTCTTT.

The chain's CDR3 is CASGGQGIGETQYF. DNA for the CDR3: TGTGCCAGCGGGGGACAGGGGATAGGAGAGACCCAGTACTTC. The chain carries TRBV6-5 and TRBJ2-5; TRBD1 agrees at 10 bases. The V segment lost 8 bases and the J segment 4 bases; nucleotides outside the gene matches: 7. In germline, CDR1 is MNHEY, CDR2 SVGAGI. The length of the CDR3 is 14 residues.

V gene TRBV11-2 combines with J gene TRBJ2-2; D possibly corresponds to TRBD2 (6 bases). CDR1 SGHAT and CDR2 FQNNGV come from the germline V gene. The CDR3 extends over 14 amino acids. With 6 bases removed from V and 4 bases from J, the gap between germline ends came to 12 bases. In nucleotides, the CDR3 is TGTGCCAGCAGGGCGGGGCCGATCACCGGGGAGCTGTTTTTT. This codes for CASRAGPITGELFF.

The genes are TRBV3-1 (or the pseudogene TRBV3-2) and TRBJ2-6, with 8 bases aligning to TRBD1. The CDR3 sequence is 18 residues long. With 4 bases clipped from V and 4 bases from J, the junction kept 12 bases outside the gene matches. Germline values: CDR1 LGHDT, CDR2 YNNKEL (reference sequence). The CDR3 DNA reads as TGTGCCAGCAGCCCGTATCGGGCAGGGGGCGCGGGGGCCAACGTCCTGACTTTC. Protein product: CASSPYRAGGAGANVLTF.

V is TRBV6-5 and J is TRBJ1-1; D is perhaps TRBD1 (5 bases). Germline V gives CDR1 MNHEY, CDR2 SVGAGI. This CDR3 spans 14 amino acids. The V gene lost 0 bases and the J gene lost 5 bases, with 10 bases spanning the gap. CDR3 nucleotides: TGTGCCAGCAGTTACTCAAGGGGAGGGACTGAAGCTTTCTTT. Its protein is CASSYSRGGTEAFF.

V gene TRBV19 combines with J gene TRBJ2-1; 7 nucleotides match TRBD1. V dropped 3 bases and J dropped 3; count of bases not matched to a gene: 5. The germline CDR1 and CDR2 sequences are LNHDA and SQIVND (reference sequence). The CDR3 totals 15 residues. CDR3 bases: TGTGCCAGTAGTATCGGGACAGCGAACTACAATGAGCAGTTCTTC. Translated: CASSIGTANYNEQFF.

The chain uses TRBV3-1 (or the pseudogene TRBV3-2) and TRBJ1-1; 8 nucleotides line up with TRBD1. Germline-derived CDR1 and CDR2 are LGHDT and YNNKEL (reference sequence). The CDR3 runs 16 residues. The V segment lost 2 bases and the J segment 0 bases; nucleotides outside the gene matches: 5. The CDR3 sequence: CASSQQGALVNTEAFF. In DNA, the CDR3 is TGTGCCAGCAGCCAACAGGGGGCGTTGGTGAACACTGAAGCTTTCTTT.

This chain connects TRBV19 to TRBJ1-4, with D maybe TRBD1 (6 bases). Germline CDR1 is LNHDA and CDR2 is SQIVND (reference sequence). The CDR3 is 13 residues long. The V end lost 6 bases, the J end lost 8 bases, and 13 bases lay between the germline ends. CDR3 protein: CASRRRQEEKLFF. The CDR3 coding sequence is TGTGCCAGTAGGCGGCGACAGGAGGAAAAACTGTTTTTT.

The DNA of the CDR3 is TGTGCCAGCAGTCCTGAGAACGCAGCGGGGATAACTGAAGCTTTCTTT. Amino acid sequence: CASSPENAAGITEAFF. V is TRBV3-1 (or the pseudogene TRBV3-2) and J is TRBJ1-1; no clear D. Germline V gene lookup returns CDR1 LGHDT and CDR2 YNNKEL (reference sequence). This CDR3 is built from 16 residues. The ends were cut back, 6 bases at V and 5 bases at J, with 22 bases in the middle.

The V gene is TRBV27, the J gene TRBJ2-7; the match to TRBD2 covers 7 bases. In germline, CDR1 is MNHEY, CDR2 SMNVEV (reference sequence). The CDR3 is 12 residues long. With 8 bases clipped from V and 0 bases from J, the junction kept 1 base outside the gene matches. The CDR3 reads CASGGVSYEQYF. The CDR3 nucleotides are TGTGCCAGCGGGGGGGTCTCCTACGAGCAGTACTTC.

With regard to this clone: Within the sample, other DNA sequences also encode this same CDR3. This chain links TRBV28 with TRBJ2-2; 9 bases map to TRBD2. Trimming took 3 bases from V and 1 from J; bases not matched to a gene: 3. The CDR3 loop spans 16 amino acids. Germline V lookup: CDR1 MDHEN, CDR2 SYDVKM. The CDR3 loop reads CASSLGLAGNTGELFF. The CDR3 DNA sequence: TGTGCCAGCAGTTTGGGACTAGCTGGGAACACCGGGGAGCTGTTTTTT.

The chain couples TRBV19 to TRBJ1-1; 7 bases match TRBD1. This CDR3 has 17 amino acids. J was trimmed by 3 bases and V by 4 bases; bases with no gene match: 14. Germline CDR1 reads LNHDA; CDR2 reads SQIVND (reference sequence). The CDR3 nucleotides are TGTGCCAGTAGTAAGGCCCGACAGGGATGGAAGTACACTGAAGCTTTCTTT. Encoded protein: CASSKARQGWKYTEAFF.

This clone occurred once. The gene calls are TRBV18 and TRBJ2-1; 9 bases align to TRBD2. The germline V gene encodes CDR1 KGHSH and CDR2 LQKENI. Trimming took 3 bases from V and 4 from J; bases not matched to a gene: 4. CDR3 length: 15 amino acids. DNA of the CDR3: TGTGCCAGCTCACCCCTAGCGGGACCATACAATGAGCAGTTCTTC. Translated, it gives CASSPLAGPYNEQFF.

The chain uses TRBV15 and TRBJ1-6, with 7 bases fitting TRBD1. Germline loops: CDR1 LNHNV, CDR2 YYDKDF (reference sequence). Losses at the gene ends were 0 bases for V and 10 bases for J; bases not matched to a gene: 9. This CDR3 contains 16 residues. The CDR3 reads CATSRDLTGLGSPLHF. The CDR3 DNA is TGTGCCACCAGCAGAGATCTGACAGGGCTGGGATCACCCCTCCACTTT.

This chain uses TRBV5-5 with TRBJ2-3, with 11 positions matching TRBD1. The CDR3 has 17 amino acids. Germline trimming cut 2 bases from V and 5 bases from J; bases unmatched to any gene: 10. Germline values: CDR1 SGHKS, CDR2 YYEKEE (reference sequence). In DNA, the CDR3 is TGTGCCAGCAGCTTAGGAGGGACAGGGGGAAAACAAGATACGCAGTATTTT. It translates to CASSLGGTGGKQDTQYF.

J is TRBJ1-1 and V is TRBV30, with 7 nucleotides matching TRBD1. The CDR3 has 13 residues. The germline V gene has CDR1 GTSNPN and CDR2 SVGIG (reference sequence). V shed 3 bases and J 6 bases; nucleotides not matched to a gene: 7. CDR3 nucleotides: TGTGCCTGGAGACTGACAGGGAGCGCTGAAGCTTTCTTT. It translates to CAWRLTGSAEAFF.

This clone occurred once. The DNA of the CDR3 is TGTGCCAGCAGCTTCGCAGGGGCTCAAGAGACCCAGTACTTC. Its protein is CASSFAGAQETQYF. V and J are TRBV11-2 and TRBJ2-5; weak D call: TRBD1 (6 bases). Deletions cut 3 bases from V and 2 bases from J, with 10 bases between. The CDR3 sequence is 14 residues long. In germline, CDR1 is SGHAT, CDR2 FQNNGV.

The chain links TRBV11-2 to TRBJ1-4, with D unresolved. Trimming removed 5 bases at V and 5 bases at J, with 12 bases between. There are 14 residues in the CDR3. In germline, CDR1 is SGHAT, CDR2 FQNNGV. The CDR3 DNA reads TGTGCCAGCAGCCCTGGGCCCTTCAATGAAAAACTGTTTTTT. Translation: CASSPGPFNEKLFF.

The DNA for the CDR3 is TGCGCCAGCAGGCATTCCGGGACAGGGGATGGCTACACCTTC. Translation: CASRHSGTGDGYTF. This chain joins TRBV10-2 and TRBJ1-2, with 10 positions matching TRBD1. There are 14 residues in the CDR3. The germline gives CDR1 WSHSY, CDR2 SAAADI. Trimming at V came to 6 bases and at J to 6 bases, leaving 7 bases not matched to a gene.

The CDR3 bases are TGTGCCAGCAGTTCCCAGGGGCCATGGGACGAGCAGTACTTC. Translating it yields CASSSQGPWDEQYF. The chain employs TRBV27 and TRBJ2-7; the D gene is possibly TRBD1 (6 bases). This CDR3 spans 14 amino acids. With 4 bases removed from V and 5 bases from J, the gap between germline ends came to 15 bases. Germline-derived CDR1 and CDR2 are MNHEY and SMNVEV (reference sequence).

This clone has just one count. The rearrangement joins TRBV7-9 to TRBJ1-2; TRBD1 is a possible D gene (6 bases). Germline CDR1 SEHNR, CDR2 FQNEAQ (reference sequence). Trimming shortened V by 8 bases and J by 7 bases, and 14 bases separated the two germline ends. This CDR3 region has 12 residues. The CDR3 coding sequence is TGTGCCAGCTGGAAGGGGGGGGCTGGCTACACCTTC. Encoded protein: CASWKGGAGYTF.

The chain links TRBV29-1 to TRBJ2-7; 9 bases map to TRBD1. Trimming took 6 bases from V and 4 from J; bases not matched to a gene: 7. This CDR3 has 13 amino acids. CDR1 SQVTM and CDR2 ANQGSEA come from the germline V gene. This chain's CDR3 is CSVGGTGSYEQYF. The DNA for the CDR3 is TGCAGCGTAGGGGGGACAGGGAGTTACGAGCAGTACTTC.

V gene TRBV7-9 combines with J gene TRBJ1-2; 8 bases are shared with TRBD1. The CDR3 covers 15 residues. V lost 8 bases to trimming and J lost 0 bases; unmatched junction nucleotides: 8. Germline V lookup: CDR1 SEHNR, CDR2 FQNEAQ (reference sequence). The CDR3 coding sequence is TGTGCCAGCCGGCCGGACAGGGCCTCTAACTATGGCTACACCTTC. This codes for CASRPDRASNYGYTF. Full variable domain (rest looked up from reference TRBV7-9 and TRBJ1-2): DTGVSQNPRHKITKRGQNVTFRCDPISEHNRLYWYRQTLGQGPEFLTYFQNEAQLEKSRLLSDRFSAERPKGSFSTLEIQRTEQGDSAMYLCASRPDRASNYGYTFGSGTRLTVV.